This is a list of T cell receptor beta chains from one sample in a study of monozygotic twins with inflammatory bowel disease. TCRdb reanalyzed the 5' RACE reads, giving one entry per CDR3 protein sequence and no DNA. The repertoire table contains roughly 160,000 distinct CDR3 sequences. Sequencing was performed on blood. Receptor source: a human donor with ulcerative colitis or Crohn's disease, or a healthy co-twin of an affected twin (not recorded which). The CDR3 runs from the conserved cysteine through the conserved F or W.

TRBV20-1	TRBJ2-3	CSVPSSGRAEDTQYF
TRBV29-1	TRBJ1-1	CSVAAEPVFTGNTEAFF
TRBV28	TRBJ1-5	CASSKDRGGGQPQHF
TRBV15	TRBJ1-3	CATSTSGNTIYF
TRBV5-1	TRBJ1-1	CASSLGPTNTEAFF
TRBV30	TRBJ1-1	CAWSGLGAEADTEAFF
TRBV6-5	TRBJ2-7	CASSHAQVEESYEQYF
TRBV18	TRBJ2-1	CASSPSPTGQGYNEQFF
TRBV20-1	TRBJ1-6	CSARRDRPLHF
TRBV7-9	TRBJ2-7	CASSLVDEQYF
TRBV12-3/TRBV12-4	TRBJ2-2	CASRPTGSTNTGELFF
TRBV5-1	TRBJ1-2	CASSHGQVNYGYTF
TRBV20-1	TRBJ1-1	CSARVQQNTEAFF
TRBV10-3	TRBJ2-1	CAASRLGSNEQFF
TRBV7-2	TRBJ2-7	CASSPSLAEMYEQYF
TRBV10-3	TRBJ2-3	CAISERTGADTQYF
TRBV20-1	TRBJ2-3	CSARGSLSGGADTQYF
TRBV4-2	TRBJ1-6	CASSQDAARNSPLHF
TRBV5-1	TRBJ1-3	CASIVDQGPLGSTIYF
TRBV20-1	TRBJ1-5	CSAMYPRGTHSNQPQHF
TRBV5-6	TRBJ2-7	CASSLLMDSYEQYF
TRBV7-2	TRBJ2-7	CATSRGPYEQYF
TRBV11-2	TRBJ1-6	CASSFRGADNSPLHF
TRBV12-3/TRBV12-4	TRBJ2-1	CASSFRLYNEQFF
TRBV20-1	TRBJ2-1	CSATAGRGPYNEQFF
TRBV9	TRBJ2-3	CASSGGFTDTQYF
TRBV20-1	TRBJ1-6	CSARGGGSGNSPLHF
TRBV7-9	TRBJ1-2	CASSLGGPDGYTF
TRBV10-3	TRBJ1-5	CAISESVGGGGQPQHF
TRBV20-1	TRBJ2-1	CSARDLAYYNEQFF
TRBV18	TRBJ2-1	CASSPFTSGSPYNEQFF
TRBV7-9	TRBJ2-3	CASSPGLAGADTQYF
TRBV21-1	TRBJ2-2	CASSKGSGGRAGELFF
TRBV7-9	TRBJ2-6	CASNLAGSGANVLTF
TRBV5-1	TRBJ2-1	CASSFSGGDNEQFF
TRBV30	TRBJ1-2	CAWTQEFNYGYTF
TRBV5-5	TRBJ2-1	CASSLPGGAEQFF
TRBV19	TRBJ1-1	CASSSNGKTNTEAFF
TRBV3-1	TRBJ2-2	CASSHGLAGGSNTGELFF
TRBV19	TRBJ1-1	CASSGRYTEAFF
TRBV4-1	TRBJ2-7	CASSQERVGEQYF
TRBV6-2/TRBV6-3	TRBJ1-5	CASVRQVDSNQPQHF
TRBV2	TRBJ2-1	CASKLLASYNEQFF
TRBV10-3	TRBJ2-7	CATGAGDHYEQYF
TRBV7-2	TRBJ1-4	CASSPQGYDEKLFF
TRBV4-2	TRBJ1-5	CASSQDGGDQPQHF
TRBV19	TRBJ2-1	CASSSRLADYNEQFF